This is a list of T cell receptor beta chains from one sample in a study of T cell repertoires in cytomegalovirus infection. TCRdb reprocessed the reads via MiXCR and lists one record per CDR3 protein. The repertoire has approximately 500,000 distinct CDR3 sequences, approximately 16% of them found once; the top ten carry about 24%. Specimen: CD8+ T cells from PBMCs. These receptors originate from a human donor in good health (CMV status not recorded). Some clones in this sample may be carry-over from other donors' samples. Both conserved end residues are part of each CDR3. Fields, in order: J gene, V gene, clone size, D gene, CDR3 DNA, CDR3 protein. D genes are given only for firm matches. Part of the rows lack a size; the others show once, few, many or a class for expanded clones.

>TRBJ1-2|TRBV6-6|many|NA
TGTGCCAGCAGTTACTCGAAGAGGGAAGGTGGCTACACCTTC
CASSYSKREGGYTF
>TRBJ1-3|TRBV15|many|NA
TGTGCCACCAGCAGACAGGCCATGAGAAACACCATATATTTT
CATSRQAMRNTIYF
>TRBJ1-1|TRBV7-6|many|NA
TGTGCCAGCAGCTCCGACCCGGGGGTCGGCACTGAAGCTTTCTTT
CASSSDPGVGTEAFF
>TRBJ1-3|TRBV9|few|NA
TGTGCCAGCAGCGTAGGCGACACCTCTGGAAACACCATATATTTT
CASSVGDTSGNTIYF
>TRBJ1-4|TRBV9|NA|TRBD1
TGTGCCAGCAGCTCCCGGACAGGAACTAATGAAAAACTGTTTTTT
CASSSRTGTNEKLFF
>TRBJ2-3|TRBV7-9|many|TRBD1
TGTGCCAGCAGCTTACCACGGGACAGGGGAACAGATACGCAGTATTTT
CASSLPRDRGTDTQYF
>TRBJ1-1|TRBV7-9|many|NA
TGTGCCAGCAGCTCCGGGGGCACGGCGACTGAAGCTTTCTTT
CASSSGGTATEAFF
>TRBJ1-2|TRBV7-9|NA|NA
TGTGCCAGCAGCTTTCTCCAGTTCCCAGGGCAGGGCTACACCTTC
CASSFLQFPGQGYTF
>TRBJ2-3|TRBV28|many|NA
TGTGCCGCCTTTCCCACAGCCTTCCCATCGCGTGACACAGATACGCAGTATTTT
CAAFPTAFPSRDTDTQYF
>TRBJ1-3|TRBV5-4|NA|NA
TGTGCCAGCAGCTCTGGGGTGGAAGGAAACACCATATATTTT
CASSSGVEGNTIYF
>TRBJ2-7|TRBV11-1|NA|NA
TGTGCCAGCAGAGCAGGGGAATCTCACGAGCAGTACTTC
CASRAGESHEQYF
>TRBJ1-2|TRBV4-1|many|NA
TGCGCCAGCAGCCAAGAAAGCCCCGCAGGGGATGACTATGGCTACACCTTC
CASSQESPAGDDYGYTF
>TRBJ2-3|TRBV27|NA|NA
TGTGCCAGCACGTCGCGTTCACGCACAGATACGCAGTATTTT
CASTSRSRTDTQYF
>TRBJ2-6|TRBV18|NA|TRBD2
TGTGCCAGCAGTCCTACCGGGGGGTCTGGGGCCAACGTCCTGACTTTC
CASSPTGGSGANVLTF
>TRBJ2-7|TRBV9|NA|TRBD2
TGTGCCAGCAGCGTAGCGGGAGCGGGGGGTAGTTACGAGCAGTACTTC
CASSVAGAGGSYEQYF
>TRBJ2-1|TRBV18|few|TRBD2
TGTGCCAGCTCACCAAGGGAGGGAGCGAACAATGAGCAGTTCTTC
CASSPREGANNEQFF
>TRBJ2-1|TRBV27|many|NA
TGTGCCAGCAGTTTGGGAAGCAGGGCGAGTGAGCAGTTCTTC
CASSLGSRASEQFF
>TRBJ2-1|TRBV24-1|few|TRBD2
TGTGCCACCAGTGAGTCTACTAGCGGGAAAAACAATGAGCAGTTCTTC
CATSESTSGKNNEQFF
>TRBJ1-5|TRBV12-5|NA|NA
TGTGCTAGTGGTTTGAATCCGGGACGGGAGGAGCCCCAGCATTTT
CASGLNPGREEPQHF
>TRBJ1-1|TRBV4-1|once|TRBD1
TGCGCCAGCGGCAGGGGGTTCTCCGGGGCTTTCTTT
CASGRGFSGAFF
>TRBJ2-1|TRBV6-1|NA|TRBD1
TGTGCCAGCAGTGAAGGGACCTGGACAGGGGGTGATGAGCAGTTCTTC
CASSEGTWTGGDEQFF
>TRBJ2-3|TRBV9|NA|NA
TGTGCCAGCAGCGTAGGTGACTCCGGGACAGATACGCAGTATTTT
CASSVGDSGTDTQYF
>TRBJ2-7|TRBV30|few|NA
TGTGCCTGGAGTGAAGTGGGAGAACTGTACGAGCAGTACTTC
CAWSEVGELYEQYF
>TRBJ2-7|TRBV5-1|NA|TRBD2
TGCGCCAGCACCTGGCGGGGGGGAACCTACGAGCAGTACTTC
CASTWRGGTYEQYF
>TRBJ2-7|TRBV20-1|many|NA
TGCAGTGCTAGAGATTTCAACAATTCAGCCGCCTACGAGCAGTACTTC
CSARDFNNSAAYEQYF
>TRBJ2-7|TRBV20-1|NA|TRBD2
TGCAGTGCTACGACGATTCCGACTAGCGCCAACTACGAGCAGTACTTC
CSATTIPTSANYEQYF
>TRBJ2-3|TRBV7-7|many|NA
TGTGCCAGCAGCTCCGAACTTGCAGATACGCAGTATTTT
CASSSELADTQYF
>TRBJ1-6|TRBV7-2|many|NA
TGTGCCAGCAGCTCTCGGGGGTCCAATTCACCCCTCCACTTT
CASSSRGSNSPLHF
>TRBJ1-2|TRBV20-1|few|TRBD1
TGCAGTGCTAGAGATCCGAGCAACAGGGGGTATGGCTACACCTTC
CSARDPSNRGYGYTF
>TRBJ2-7|TRBV19|NA|TRBD1
TGTGCCAGTAGCCCAACAGGGACAGATTTTCCCCTCTACGAGCAGTACTTC
CASSPTGTDFPLYEQYF
>TRBJ2-5|TRBV25-1|few|NA
TGTGCCAGCAGTGACGGTGGACTACACGGGGAGACCCAGTACTTC
CASSDGGLHGETQYF
>TRBJ2-7|TRBV7-6|many|TRBD1
TGTGCCAGCAGCCCGGGGACAGGGTGGGAGCAGTACTTC
CASSPGTGWEQYF
>TRBJ2-7|TRBV29-1|NA|TRBD1
TGCAGCGCCGCGGACAGGAACCCCTACGAGCAGTACTTC
CSAADRNPYEQYF
>TRBJ2-7|TRBV20-1|NA|TRBD1
TGCAGTGCCAGATTCTCAGGGGGACCCTACGAGCAGTACTTC
CSARFSGGPYEQYF
>TRBJ2-6|TRBV10-3|few|NA
TGTGCCACCGACGGACGGGACTCTGGGGCCAACGTCCTGACTTTC
CATDGRDSGANVLTF
>TRBJ1-1|TRBV19|many|TRBD1
TGTGCCAGTAGGGACAGGGAAGGGAAAACTGAAGCTTTCTTT
CASRDREGKTEAFF
>TRBJ1-2|TRBV10-2|many|NA
TGCGCCAGCATGGAAGGGAACTATGGCTACACCTTC
CASMEGNYGYTF
>TRBJ2-1|TRBV11-3|few|NA
TGTGCCAGCAGCCTCTCCGGACATAGCTCCTACAATGAGCAGTTCTTC
CASSLSGHSSYNEQFF
>TRBJ1-3|TRBV12-3/TRBV12-4|many|NA
TGTGCCAGCAGCCCTTTATTTGGGCTGGACACCATATATTTT
CASSPLFGLDTIYF
>TRBJ1-1|TRBV20-1|NA|NA
TGCAGGGCGTTAGGGGACAACACTGAAGCTTTCTTT
CRALGDNTEAFF
>TRBJ2-2|TRBV2|NA|TRBD1
TGTGCCAGCAGCCGGACAGGGACCGGGGAGCTGTTTTTT
CASSRTGTGELFF
>TRBJ2-7|TRBV27|many|NA
TGTGCCAGCAGTTTACTGGAGGGTTTTAGGTACGAGCAGTACTTC
CASSLLEGFRYEQYF
>TRBJ2-3|TRBV7-9|many|NA
TGTGCCAGCAGCCCCAGGGGCGGGAGCGACACAGATACGCAGTATTTT
CASSPRGGSDTDTQYF
>TRBJ2-5|TRBV7-9|many|NA
TGTGCCAGCAGCTCCCCAGGTTCCAAGGGGACCCAGTACTTC
CASSSPGSKGTQYF
>TRBJ1-6|TRBV6-5|NA|NA
TGTGCCAGCAGTTACGGGGGGGGGCTAGGTAATTCACCCCTCCACTTT
CASSYGGGLGNSPLHF
>TRBJ1-5|TRBV19|NA|NA
TGTGCCAGTAGAGCCCTCAGGATGGGGGTCCATCAGCCCCAGCATTTT
CASRALRMGVHQPQHF
>TRBJ2-5|TRBV15|many|NA
TGTGCCACCAGCAGCCCTAGAGTCCGGGATCAAGAGACCCAGTACTTC
CATSSPRVRDQETQYF
>TRBJ2-7|TRBV7-9|many|TRBD2
TGTGCCAGCAGCTCACTACTAGCGCCTGCCTACGAGCAGTACTTC
CASSSLLAPAYEQYF
>TRBJ1-1|TRBV27|NA|TRBD1
TGTGCCAGCAGTCTCCTCGGGCCTCCCTCAGGGGGCACTGAAGCTTTCTTT
CASSLLGPPSGGTEAFF
>TRBJ2-1|TRBV6-1|many|TRBD2
TGTGCCGCCTGGACTAGCGGGAAGGATGAGCAGTTCTTC
CAAWTSGKDEQFF
>TRBJ2-6|TRBV2|NA|NA
TGTGCCAGCAGTGATGGGCAGGGGATTAGGGCCAACGTCCTGACTTTC
CASSDGQGIRANVLTF
>TRBJ1-2|TRBV27|NA|TRBD1
TGTGCCAGCAGTTCCTCACCTACAGGGGGAGGTCCGGGCGGCTACACCTTC
CASSSSPTGGGPGGYTF
>TRBJ2-2|TRBV6-5|few|NA
TGTGCCAGCAGTTCAGGGGTTCGGAGGACCGGGGAGCTGTTTTTT
CASSSGVRRTGELFF
>TRBJ1-1|TRBV27|few|TRBD1
TGTGCCAGCAGATATATTAGCCAGGGGGCAGGCACTGAAGCTTTCTTT
CASRYISQGAGTEAFF